These T cell receptor beta chains were read from a single sample in a study of cytotoxic CD8 clonotypes in ibrutinib-treated CLL. TCRdb's copy holds only in-frame clones and misses some; the assay was immunoSEQ multiplex PCR. The sample holds under 35,000 clones, about 70% seen once. This material consisted of PBMCs, taken after 24 months of ibrutinib treatment. The receptors stem from a human donor with chronic lymphocytic leukemia. The CDR3 runs from the conserved cysteine through the conserved F or W. The D gene is left open where the match is weak. Clone size is stated in some rows and not others, as once, few, many or a class when expanded.

clone size: few; D gene: .; CDR3 length: 13; J gene: TRBJ2-2; V gene: TRBV11-2; CDR3 DNA: TGTGCCAGCAGCTTAGACAGAGTTGGCGAGCTGTTTTTT; CDR3 protein: CASSLDRVGELFF
clone size: .; D gene: .; CDR3 length: 15; J gene: TRBJ2-3; V gene: TRBV30; CDR3 DNA: TGTGCCTGGAGTGCAACCGGGGTACGGGGAGATACGCAGTATTTT; CDR3 protein: CAWSATGVRGDTQYF
clone size: .; D gene: TRBD2; CDR3 length: 15; J gene: TRBJ2-1; V gene: TRBV4-3; CDR3 DNA: TGCGCCAGCAGCCAAGAGGGCCTAGCGGGGGACGAGCAGTTCTTC; CDR3 protein: CASSQEGLAGDEQFF
clone size: few; D gene: .; CDR3 length: 15; J gene: TRBJ1-1; V gene: TRBV5-6; CDR3 DNA: TGTGCCAGCAGCTTGGCAGGATCGGGGGACACTGAAGCTTTCTTT; CDR3 protein: CASSLAGSGDTEAFF
clone size: .; D gene: .; CDR3 length: 14; J gene: TRBJ2-1; V gene: TRBV28; CDR3 DNA: TGTGCCAGCAGTTATAGACTGGTATACAATGAGCAGTTCTTC; CDR3 protein: CASSYRLVYNEQFF
clone size: .; D gene: TRBD2; CDR3 length: 13; J gene: TRBJ2-7; V gene: TRBV30; CDR3 DNA: TGTGCCTGGAGGCGGGGGTTACTTTACGAGCAGTACTTC; CDR3 protein: CAWRRGLLYEQYF
clone size: .; D gene: .; CDR3 length: 14; J gene: TRBJ1-2; V gene: TRBV4-1; CDR3 DNA: TGCGCCAGCAGCAGAGACCCCCAGAGGTATGGCTACACCTTC; CDR3 protein: CASSRDPQRYGYTF
clone size: few; D gene: .; CDR3 length: 19; J gene: TRBJ2-2; V gene: TRBV7-3; CDR3 DNA: TGTGCCAGCAGCTTAATAGCAGGATTAGCTGTCCCGAACACCGGGGAGCTGTTTTTT; CDR3 protein: CASSLIAGLAVPNTGELFF
clone size: .; D gene: TRBD1; CDR3 length: 15; J gene: TRBJ1-6; V gene: TRBV7-9; CDR3 DNA: TGTGCCAGCAGCTTGGGGGACAGATATAATTCACCCCTCCACTTT; CDR3 protein: CASSLGDRYNSPLHF
clone size: .; D gene: TRBD1; CDR3 length: 16; J gene: TRBJ2-5; V gene: TRBV2; CDR3 DNA: TGTGCCAGCAGTGCAGGGGACAGGGATAACTGGGAGACCCAGTACTTC; CDR3 protein: CASSAGDRDNWETQYF
clone size: few; D gene: .; CDR3 length: 15; J gene: TRBJ2-5; V gene: TRBV5-1; CDR3 DNA: TGCGCCAGCAGCGCCCTGACTGGGGGCCAAGAGACCCAGTACTTC; CDR3 protein: CASSALTGGQETQYF